The entry below gives a single T cell receptor (beta chain) sequence along with its context. The entry originates in a study of blood T cell repertoires in COVID-19. Overall study context: PBMCs, B-cell-depleted T cells, or T cells were the source of the cDNA or gDNA that made up the material.

Sequencing used immunoSEQ multiplex PCR; TCRdb keeps in-frame clones, though not all of them. This sample has about 74,000 clones, with approximately 84% found just once. Unmatched junction bases numbered 4, after V lost 4 bases and J lost 0 bases. CDR3 length equals 15 residues. Germline-derived CDR1 and CDR2 are SGHTA and FQGTGA. The sample taken for sequencing was peripheral blood. The rearrangement joins TRBV7-3 to TRBJ2-3; 7 nucleotides line up with TRBD2. This sequence was found in an older man with acute or convalescent COVID-19. The CDR3 DNA reads TGTGCCAGCAGCTCTAGCGGAGTCAGCACAGATACGCAGTATTTT. It translates to CASSSSGVSTDTQYF.